This T cell receptor (beta chain) appears in the sequencing data of a study of T-cell reconstitution after alpha-beta-depleted transplantation in children (dated by TCRdb to about 2016). Study-wide context: Using TCR repertoire profiling, the study quantitatively followed how T-cell immune reconstitution unfolded in children after TCRalphabeta/CD19-depleted allogeneic hematopoietic cell transplantation.

This clonotype was observed at least ten times. The antigen it binds to is not known. No quality values exist for individual bases; no much larger clone is one base distant. Read against the paper, the sample's treatment or condition label means: allogeneic hematopoietic cell transplantation with graft depleted of TCRalphabeta T cells and CD19 B cells. Transplant recipients were children who received TCRalphabeta/CD19-depleted allogeneic hematopoietic cell grafts. Libraries were constructed by PCR. The reads were generated on an Illumina HiSeq 2500. To normalize quantification of the TCRbeta repertoire, the TCR libraries were built with molecular barcoding that relied on unique molecular identifiers. TCRdb's own reprocessing of the public reads used fastp at Q25 and MiXCR and kept productive beta chains. When rows share a CDR3 protein, they turn into one entry using the most common DNA and genes. The sample table records 65,000 to 75,000 distinct CDR3 sequences; approximately 4.4% of these occur just once. Jointly, the top ten make up about 20% of the sample.

Broader findings and caveats from the paper: The frequencies of hyperexpanded clones fell over the following months, and after one year, T-cell counts and TCRbeta diversity were mostly attributed to newly produced T cells. In some patients, the high TCRbeta diversity seen at day 60 was put down to recipient T cells and intrathymic progenitors that had survived conditioning. The apparently early recovery of alphabetaT-cell counts about two months after transplant reportedly depended on only several hundred rapidly expanded clones that came from non-depleted graft cells.

The CDR3 runs 14 amino acids, cysteine and phenylalanine included. Only CDR3 DNA is held: 42 bases, read in frame from base 1. The germline V gene yields SQVTM for CDR1 and ANQGSEA for CDR2. The V and J ends are trimmed by 4 bases and 4 bases, leaving 13 bases between them. The sample was PBMCs, mostly from graft donor cells, taken 180 days after TCRalphabeta/CD19-depleted stem cell transplant. This chain joins TRBV29-1 to TRBJ2-2; no D gene can be assigned with confidence. This TCR was recovered from a boy younger than two who had a stem cell transplant for acute myeloid leukemia, so the T cells may come from the graft donor. DNA sequence: TGCAGCGTTGCGGGCCAGTCCTTCACCGGGGAGCTGTTTTTT. The encoded protein is CSVAGQSFTGELFF.